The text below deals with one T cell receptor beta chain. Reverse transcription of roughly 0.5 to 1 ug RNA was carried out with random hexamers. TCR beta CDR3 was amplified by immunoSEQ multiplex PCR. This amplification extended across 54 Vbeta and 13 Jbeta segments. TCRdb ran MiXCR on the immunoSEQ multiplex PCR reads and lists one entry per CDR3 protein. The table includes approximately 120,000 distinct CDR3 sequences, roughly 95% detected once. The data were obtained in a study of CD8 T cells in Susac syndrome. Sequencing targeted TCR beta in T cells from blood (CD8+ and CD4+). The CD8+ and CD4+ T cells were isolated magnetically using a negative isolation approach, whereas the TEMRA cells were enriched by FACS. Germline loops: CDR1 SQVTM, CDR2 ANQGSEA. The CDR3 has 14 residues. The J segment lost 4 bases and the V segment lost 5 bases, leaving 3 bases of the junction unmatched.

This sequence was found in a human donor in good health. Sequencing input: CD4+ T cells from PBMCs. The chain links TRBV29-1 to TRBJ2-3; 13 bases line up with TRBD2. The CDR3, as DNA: TGCAGCGTTAGGACTAGCGGGAGACCAGATACGCAGTATTTT. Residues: CSVRTSGRPDTQYF.